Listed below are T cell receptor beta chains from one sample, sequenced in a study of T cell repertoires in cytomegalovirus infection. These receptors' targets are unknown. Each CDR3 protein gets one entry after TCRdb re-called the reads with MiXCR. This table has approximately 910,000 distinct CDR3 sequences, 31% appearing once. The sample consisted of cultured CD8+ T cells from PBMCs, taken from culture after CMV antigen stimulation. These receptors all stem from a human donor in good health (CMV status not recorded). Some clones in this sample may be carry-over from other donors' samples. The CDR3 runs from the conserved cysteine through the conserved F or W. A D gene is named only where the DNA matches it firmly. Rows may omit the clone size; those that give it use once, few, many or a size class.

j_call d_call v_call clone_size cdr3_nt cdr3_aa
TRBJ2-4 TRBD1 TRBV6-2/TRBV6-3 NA TGTGCCAGCAGTTACATAGGGACAGACTCTTTTAACATTCAGTACTTC CASSYIGTDSFNIQYF
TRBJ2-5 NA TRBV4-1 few TGCGCCAGCAGCCAATACCCTGGGCAAGAGACCCAGTACTTC CASSQYPGQETQYF
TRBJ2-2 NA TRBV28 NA TGTGCCAGCAGTTTATCGGACAGTATGAAATTGAGGATCGGGGAGCTGTTTTTT CASSLSDSMKLRIGELFF
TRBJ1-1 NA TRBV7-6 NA TGTGCCAGCAGGCCTAAGCAGACTGAAGCTTTCTTT CASRPKQTEAFF
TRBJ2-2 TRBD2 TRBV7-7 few TGTGCTAGCAGCCGGGGAGGGTCGGGCACCGGGGAGCTGTTTTTT CASSRGGSGTGELFF
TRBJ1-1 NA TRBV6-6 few TGTGCCAGCAGTTATGTACTAGACACTGAAGCTTTCTTT CASSYVLDTEAFF
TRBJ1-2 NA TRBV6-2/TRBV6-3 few TGTGCCAGCAGTTACTGGGGGCCGTATGGCTACACCTTC CASSYWGPYGYTF
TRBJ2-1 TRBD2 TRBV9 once TGTGCCAGCAGCGGCGAGCGGGGGGGCGACTACAATGAGCAGTTCTTC CASSGERGGDYNEQFF
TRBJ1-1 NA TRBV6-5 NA TGTGCCAGCATCCTTACCTCGGGTATACTGGGCACTGAAGCTTTCTTT CASILTSGILGTEAFF
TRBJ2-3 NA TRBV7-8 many TGTGCCAGCAGCTTAGGCGTGCCCACAGATACGCAGTATTTT CASSLGVPTDTQYF
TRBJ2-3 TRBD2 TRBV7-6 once TGTGCCAGCAGCTTACCGGAAGCGGGGGATCACACAGATACGCAGTATTTT CASSLPEAGDHTDTQYF
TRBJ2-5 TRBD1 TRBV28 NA TGTGCCAGCAGTTTACCGACAGGGGGACGGCAAGAGACCCAGTACTTC CASSLPTGGRQETQYF
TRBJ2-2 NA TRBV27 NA TGTGCCAGCAGGACCTTTAACGCCGGGGAGCTGTTTTTT CASRTFNAGELFF
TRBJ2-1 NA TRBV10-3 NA TGTGCCCCGCCGACGAGCCCCTACAATGAGCAGTTCTTC CAPPTSPYNEQFF
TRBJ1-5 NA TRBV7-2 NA TGTGCCAGCAGCCCAAGGGGTGCCAATCAGCCCCAGCATTTT CASSPRGANQPQHF
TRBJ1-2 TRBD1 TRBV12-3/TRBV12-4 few TGTGCCATCACCTTGGACAGGGTTCATTTCGGTGGCTACACCTTC CAITLDRVHFGGYTF
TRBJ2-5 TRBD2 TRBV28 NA TGTGCCAGCAGTTTACATCTAGCGGGGTCCTATGAGACCCAGTACTTC CASSLHLAGSYETQYF
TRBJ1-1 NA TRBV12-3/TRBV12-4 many TGTGCCAGCAGTTTAGGCGTCGGGACTGAAGCTTTCTTT CASSLGVGTEAFF
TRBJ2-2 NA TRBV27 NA TGTGCCAGCAGTTTATTCCATGGGGATGCAGCCGGGGAGCTGTTTTTT CASSLFHGDAAGELFF
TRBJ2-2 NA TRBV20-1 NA TGCAGTGCTAGAAGTACAGGGAGCGGGGAGCTGTTTTTT CSARSTGSGELFF
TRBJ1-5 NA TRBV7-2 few TGTGCCAGCAGCTTGGGGCACGGGGGCAATCAGCCCCAGCATTTT CASSLGHGGNQPQHF
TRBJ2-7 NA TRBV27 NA TGTGCCAGCAGTTTATTCCGAGCAGCCTACGAGCAGTACTTC CASSLFRAAYEQYF
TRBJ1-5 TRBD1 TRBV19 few TGTGCCAGTACCGAAGTATGGGACAGCTATCAGCCCCAGCATTTT CASTEVWDSYQPQHF
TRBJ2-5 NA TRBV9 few TGTGCCAGCAGCACCCCCCGACTAAACCAAGAGACCCAGTACTTC CASSTPRLNQETQYF
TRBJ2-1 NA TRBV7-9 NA TGTGCCATCGTGGACAATGAGCAGTTCTTC CAIVDNEQFF
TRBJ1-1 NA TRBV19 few TGTGCCAGTAGTATGGTTCAAAACACTGAAGCTTTCTTT CASSMVQNTEAFF
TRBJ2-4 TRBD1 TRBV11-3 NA TGTGCCAGCAGCTCCCGGGACAGTGGAAACATTCAGTACTTC CASSSRDSGNIQYF
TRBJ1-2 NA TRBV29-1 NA TGCAGCGTTGAACCAACTAGGGGCGGTGATTATGGCTACACCTTC CSVEPTRGGDYGYTF
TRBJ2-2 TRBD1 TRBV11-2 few TGTGCCAGCAGCTTAGATCAAGGGGGCGACACCGGGGAGCTGTTTTTT CASSLDQGGDTGELFF
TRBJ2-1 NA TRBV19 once TGTGCCAGTAGTACCACGCTTGGATCCTACAATGAGCAGTTCTTC CASSTTLGSYNEQFF
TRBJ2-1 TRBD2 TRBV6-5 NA TGTGCCAGCAGTAACGGACTAGCGGATTATGAGCAGTTCTTC CASSNGLADYEQFF
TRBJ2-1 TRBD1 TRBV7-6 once TGTGCCTGCAGCTCCAGGGGGCAGGTCAATGAGCAGTTCTTC CACSSRGQVNEQFF
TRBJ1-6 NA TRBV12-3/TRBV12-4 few TGTGCCAGCAGCCCTAGAAGAGGGGTCCTCCACTTT CASSPRRGVLHF
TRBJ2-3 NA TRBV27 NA TGTGCCAGCAGTTGGGCAGGACGGCCCACAGATACGCAGTATTTT CASSWAGRPTDTQYF
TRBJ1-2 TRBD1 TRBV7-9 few TGTGCCAGCAGCAGTGGGACAGTTAACTATGGCTACACCTTC CASSSGTVNYGYTF
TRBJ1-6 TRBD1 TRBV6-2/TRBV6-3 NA TGTGTCAGTTGGGACAGGGGATACTCACCCCTCCACTTT CVSWDRGYSPLHF
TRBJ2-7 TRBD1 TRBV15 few TGTGCCACCAGCGTCGTACAGGGGGTGCACGAGCAGTACTTC CATSVVQGVHEQYF
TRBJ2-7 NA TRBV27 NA TGTGCCAGCAGTTTATATCTCTACGAGCAGTACTTC CASSLYLYEQYF
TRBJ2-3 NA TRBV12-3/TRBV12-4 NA TGTGCCAGCAGTCCTACTGGGCGCACGCAGTATTTT CASSPTGRTQYF
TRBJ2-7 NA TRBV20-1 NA TGCAGTGCTAGAGATGAGGGGGCGGGGCGAACCTACGAGCAGTACTTC CSARDEGAGRTYEQYF
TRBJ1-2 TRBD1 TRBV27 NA TGTGCCAGCCAACCGGGACAGGGAATAGATGGCTACACCTTC CASQPGQGIDGYTF
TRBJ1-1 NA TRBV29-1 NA TGCAGCGTTTCCAGGAACACTGAAGCTTTCTTT CSVSRNTEAFF
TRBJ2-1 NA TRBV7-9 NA TGTGCCAGCAGCGCCCTAGGGTTCCGCTACAATGAGCAGTTCTTC CASSALGFRYNEQFF
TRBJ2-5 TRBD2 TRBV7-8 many TGTGCCAGCAGCTTCCTGCGCGTCCCTACTACTAGCGGGGGAACCCTGGAGACCCAGTACTTC CASSFLRVPTTSGGTLETQYF
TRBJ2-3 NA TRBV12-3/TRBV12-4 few TGTGCCAGCAGTTTAATAGGTCCAGATACGCAGTATTTT CASSLIGPDTQYF
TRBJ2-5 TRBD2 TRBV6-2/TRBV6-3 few TGTGCCAGCAGTTACTCGGCGGGGGTCCTAGAGACCCAGTACTTC CASSYSAGVLETQYF